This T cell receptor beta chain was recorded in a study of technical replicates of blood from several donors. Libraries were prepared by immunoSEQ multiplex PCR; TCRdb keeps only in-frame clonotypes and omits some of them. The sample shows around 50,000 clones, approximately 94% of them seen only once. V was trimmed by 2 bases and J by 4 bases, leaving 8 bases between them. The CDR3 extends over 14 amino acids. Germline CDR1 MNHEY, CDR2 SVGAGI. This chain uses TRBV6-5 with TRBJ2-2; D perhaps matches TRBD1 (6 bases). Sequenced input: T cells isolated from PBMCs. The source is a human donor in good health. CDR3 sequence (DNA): TGTGCCAGCAGTTACGTGACAGGCACCGGGGAGCTGTTTTTT. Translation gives CASSYVTGTGELFF.